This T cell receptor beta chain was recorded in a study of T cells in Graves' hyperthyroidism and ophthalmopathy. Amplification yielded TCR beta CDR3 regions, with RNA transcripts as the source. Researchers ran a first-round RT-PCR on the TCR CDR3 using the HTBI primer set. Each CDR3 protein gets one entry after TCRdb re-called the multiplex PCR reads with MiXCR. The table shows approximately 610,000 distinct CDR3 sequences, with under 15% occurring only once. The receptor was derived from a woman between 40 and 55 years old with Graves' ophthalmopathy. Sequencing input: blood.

This chain's CDR3 is CASSIGPPRGELFF. DNA of the CDR3: TGTGCCAGTAGTATTGGCCCCCCTAGGGGGGAGCTGTTTTTT. The chain carries TRBV19 and TRBJ2-2; D is ambiguous. The V gene lost 3 bases and the J gene lost 8 bases, with 13 bases spanning the gap. This CDR3 has 14 amino acids. Germline CDR1 and CDR2: LNHDA and SQIVND (reference sequence).